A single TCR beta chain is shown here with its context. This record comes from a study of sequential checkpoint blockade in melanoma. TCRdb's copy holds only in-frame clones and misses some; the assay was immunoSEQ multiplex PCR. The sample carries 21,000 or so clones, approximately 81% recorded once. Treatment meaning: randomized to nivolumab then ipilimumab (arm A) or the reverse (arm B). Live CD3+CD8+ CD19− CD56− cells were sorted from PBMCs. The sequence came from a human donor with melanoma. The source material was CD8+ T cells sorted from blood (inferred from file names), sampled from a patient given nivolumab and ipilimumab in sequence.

The CDR3 spells CASSLTRKNTYNEQFF. The CDR3 coding sequence is TGCGCCAGCAGCCTAACAAGAAAAAATACCTACAATGAGCAGTTCTTC. V gene TRBV4-1 combines with J gene TRBJ2-1, with D unclear. V was clipped by 4 bases and J by 2 bases, with 15 bases between them. Germline V gene data show CDR1 as MGHRA and CDR2 as YSYEKL. The CDR3 contains 16 residues.